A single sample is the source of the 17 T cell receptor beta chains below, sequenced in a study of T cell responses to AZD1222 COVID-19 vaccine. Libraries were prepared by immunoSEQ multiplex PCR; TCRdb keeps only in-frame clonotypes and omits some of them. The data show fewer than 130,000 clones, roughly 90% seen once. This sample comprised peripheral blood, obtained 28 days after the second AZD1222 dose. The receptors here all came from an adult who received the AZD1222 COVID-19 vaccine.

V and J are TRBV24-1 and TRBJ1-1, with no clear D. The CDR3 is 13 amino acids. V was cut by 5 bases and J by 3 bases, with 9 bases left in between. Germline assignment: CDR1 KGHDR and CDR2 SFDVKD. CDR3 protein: CATSARGYTEAFF. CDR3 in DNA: TGTGCCACCAGTGCCCGAGGATACACTGAAGCTTTCTTT.

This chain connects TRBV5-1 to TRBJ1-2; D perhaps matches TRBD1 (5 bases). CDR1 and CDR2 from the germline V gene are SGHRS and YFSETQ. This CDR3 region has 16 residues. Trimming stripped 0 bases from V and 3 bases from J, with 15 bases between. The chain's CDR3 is CASSLGLGTRDYGYTF. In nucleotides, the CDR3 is TGCGCCAGCAGCTTGGGTTTGGGGACGAGGGACTATGGCTACACCTTC.

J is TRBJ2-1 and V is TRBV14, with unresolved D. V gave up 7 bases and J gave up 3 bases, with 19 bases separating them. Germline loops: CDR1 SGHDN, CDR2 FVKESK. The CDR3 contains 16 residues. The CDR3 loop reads CASTPPGQFLYNEQFF. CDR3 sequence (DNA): TGTGCCAGCACCCCCCCCGGCCAGTTCCTCTACAATGAGCAGTTCTTC.

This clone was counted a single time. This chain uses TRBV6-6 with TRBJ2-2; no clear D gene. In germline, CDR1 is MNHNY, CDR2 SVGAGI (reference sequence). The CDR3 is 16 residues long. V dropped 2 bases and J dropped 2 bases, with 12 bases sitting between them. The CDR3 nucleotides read TGTGCCAGCAGTTACCGGCCAATTACTAACACCGGGGAGCTGTTTTTT. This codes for CASSYRPITNTGELFF.

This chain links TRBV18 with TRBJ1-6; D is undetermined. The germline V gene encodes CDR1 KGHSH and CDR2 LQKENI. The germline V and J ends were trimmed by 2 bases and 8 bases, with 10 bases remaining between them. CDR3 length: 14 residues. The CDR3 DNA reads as TGTGCCAGCTCACCATCGGGCAGTTATTCACCCCTCCACTTT. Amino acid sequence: CASSPSGSYSPLHF.

The CDR3 is CASSFIGGRDTEAFF. Written as DNA, the CDR3 is TGCGCCAGCAGCTTCATTGGGGGGAGGGACACTGAAGCTTTCTTT. The rearrangement links TRBV5-1 to TRBJ1-1, with D perhaps matching TRBD1 (5 bases). The CDR3 is made up of 15 amino acids. Trimming took off 2 bases at V and 3 bases at J, with 14 bases between the two ends. Looked up from germline, CDR1 is SGHRS and CDR2 is YFSETQ.

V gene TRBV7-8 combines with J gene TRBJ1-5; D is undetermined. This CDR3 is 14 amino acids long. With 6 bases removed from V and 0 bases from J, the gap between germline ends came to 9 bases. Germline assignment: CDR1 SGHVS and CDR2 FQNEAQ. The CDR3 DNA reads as TGTGCCAGCAGTGAGCAATTTAGCAATCAGCCCCAGCATTTT. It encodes CASSEQFSNQPQHF.

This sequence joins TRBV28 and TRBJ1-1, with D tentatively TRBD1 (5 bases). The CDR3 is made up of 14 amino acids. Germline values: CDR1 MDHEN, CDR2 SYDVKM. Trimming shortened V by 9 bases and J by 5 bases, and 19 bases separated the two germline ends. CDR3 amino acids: CASSTERLGTEAFF. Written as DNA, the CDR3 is TGTGCCAGTTCGACAGAGCGTCTGGGAACTGAAGCTTTCTTT.

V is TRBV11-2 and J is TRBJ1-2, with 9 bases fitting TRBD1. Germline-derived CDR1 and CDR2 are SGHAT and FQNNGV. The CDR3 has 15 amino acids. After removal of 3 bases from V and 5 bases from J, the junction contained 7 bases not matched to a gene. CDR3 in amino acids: CASSFLQGAWYGYTF. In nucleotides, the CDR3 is TGTGCCAGCAGCTTCTTACAGGGGGCTTGGTATGGCTACACCTTC.

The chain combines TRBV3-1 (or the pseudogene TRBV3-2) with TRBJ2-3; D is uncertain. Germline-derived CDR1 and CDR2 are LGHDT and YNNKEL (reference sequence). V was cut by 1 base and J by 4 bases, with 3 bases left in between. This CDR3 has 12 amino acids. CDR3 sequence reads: CASSQGPDTQYF. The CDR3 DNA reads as TGTGCCAGCAGCCAAGGACCAGATACGCAGTATTTT.

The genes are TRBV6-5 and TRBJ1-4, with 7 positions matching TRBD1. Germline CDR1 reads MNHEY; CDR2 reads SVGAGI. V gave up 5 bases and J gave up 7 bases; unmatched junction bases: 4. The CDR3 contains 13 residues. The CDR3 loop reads CASSQGGSEKLFF. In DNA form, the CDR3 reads TGTGCCAGCAGTCAGGGGGGTAGTGAAAAACTGTTTTTT.

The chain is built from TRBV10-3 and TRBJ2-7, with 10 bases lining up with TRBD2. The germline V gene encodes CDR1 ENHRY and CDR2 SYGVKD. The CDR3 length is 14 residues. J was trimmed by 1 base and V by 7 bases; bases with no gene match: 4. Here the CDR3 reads CAIKVAGGSYEQYF. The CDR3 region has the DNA TGTGCCATCAAAGTAGCGGGAGGATCCTACGAGCAGTACTTC.

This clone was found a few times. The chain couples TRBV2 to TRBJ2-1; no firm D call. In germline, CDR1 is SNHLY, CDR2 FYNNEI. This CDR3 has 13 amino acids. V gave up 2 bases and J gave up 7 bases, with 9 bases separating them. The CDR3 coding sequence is TGTGCCAGCAGTGAACCCTTCCTTAATGAGCAGTTCTTC. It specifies CASSEPFLNEQFF.

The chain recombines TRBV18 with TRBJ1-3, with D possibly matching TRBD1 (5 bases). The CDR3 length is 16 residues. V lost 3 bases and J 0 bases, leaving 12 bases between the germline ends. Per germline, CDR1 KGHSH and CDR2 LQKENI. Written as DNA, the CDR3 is TGTGCCAGCTCACCGCTTCAGGGACCCTCTGGAAACACCATATATTTT. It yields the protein CASSPLQGPSGNTIYF.

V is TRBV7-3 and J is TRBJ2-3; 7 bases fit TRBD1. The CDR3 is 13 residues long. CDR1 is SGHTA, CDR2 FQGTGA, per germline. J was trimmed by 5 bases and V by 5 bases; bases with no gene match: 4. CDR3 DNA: TGTGCCAGCAGCGGTGACAGGGTAGATACGCAGTATTTT. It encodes CASSGDRVDTQYF. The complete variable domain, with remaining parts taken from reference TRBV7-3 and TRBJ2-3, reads GAGVSQTPSNKVTEKGKYVELRCDPISGHTALYWYRQSLGQGPEFLIYFQGTGAADDSGLPNDRFFAVRPEGSVSTLKIQRTERGDSAVYLCASSGDRVDTQYFGPGTRLTVL.

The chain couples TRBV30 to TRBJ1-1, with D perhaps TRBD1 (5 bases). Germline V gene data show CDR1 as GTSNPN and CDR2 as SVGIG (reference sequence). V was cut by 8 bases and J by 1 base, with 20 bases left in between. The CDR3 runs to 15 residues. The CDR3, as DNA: TGTGCCATGAAGACGGGAGGGGTGAAGAACACTGAAGCTTTCTTT. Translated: CAMKTGGVKNTEAFF.

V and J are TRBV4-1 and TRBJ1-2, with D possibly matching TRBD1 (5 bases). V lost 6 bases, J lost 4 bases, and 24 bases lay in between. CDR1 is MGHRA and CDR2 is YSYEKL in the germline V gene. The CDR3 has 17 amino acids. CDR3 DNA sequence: TGCGCCAGCAGAATACTCACCACAGGCCCTGAACGCTATGGCTACACCTTC. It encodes CASRILTTGPERYGYTF.